The clone carrying this TCR beta chain was seen many times. Its specificity is unknown. The sample originates from a study of T cells in Graves' hyperthyroidism and ophthalmopathy. Germline assignment: CDR1 SGHTA and CDR2 FQGTGA. V lost 5 bases to trimming and J lost 3 bases, with 16 bases between them. The CDR3 runs 16 residues. General study results and limits: Blood also contained most expanded thyroid clonotypes above 0.001.

TCR beta CDR3 regions were amplified from RNA transcripts. An initial round of RT-PCR targeting the TCR CDR3 relied on the HTBI primer set. MiXCR, applied by TCRdb to the multiplex PCR reads, yields one record per CDR3 protein. The profile covers 350,000 to 500,000 distinct CDR3 sequences, with roughly 13% appearing a single time and about 5% taken by the ten largest. The chain uses TRBV7-3 and TRBJ2-2, with D perhaps TRBD1 or TRBD2 (6 bases each). Sequenced input: blood. This TCR derives from a woman in her late teens or twenties with Graves' hyperthyroidism. The CDR3 DNA is TGTGCCAGCAGCGTCCTGTCAAGGGGGGACACCGGGGAGCTGTTTTTT. It translates to CASSVLSRGDTGELFF.